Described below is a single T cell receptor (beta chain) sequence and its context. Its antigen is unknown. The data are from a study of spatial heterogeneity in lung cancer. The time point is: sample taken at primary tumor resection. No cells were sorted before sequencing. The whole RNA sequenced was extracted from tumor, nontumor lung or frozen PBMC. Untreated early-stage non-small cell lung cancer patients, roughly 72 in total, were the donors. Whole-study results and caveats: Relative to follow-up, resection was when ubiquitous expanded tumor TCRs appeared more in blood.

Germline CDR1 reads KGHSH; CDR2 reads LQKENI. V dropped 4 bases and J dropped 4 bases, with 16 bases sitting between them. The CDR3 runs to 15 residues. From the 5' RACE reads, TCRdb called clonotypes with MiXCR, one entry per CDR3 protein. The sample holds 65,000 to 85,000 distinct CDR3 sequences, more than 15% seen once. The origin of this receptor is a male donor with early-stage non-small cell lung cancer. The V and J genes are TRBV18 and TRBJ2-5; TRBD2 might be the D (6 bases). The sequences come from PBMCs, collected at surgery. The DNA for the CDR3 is TGTGCCAGCTCACAACGGGACTCCCCCCCAGAGACCCAGTACTTC. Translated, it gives CASSQRDSPPETQYF.